This TCR beta chain appears in the sequencing data of a study of cytomegalovirus exposure and HLA in healthy donors. Background on the study: An analysis done earlier identified more than 100 million unique TCR beta sequences from about 179 million T cells. Points from the study as a whole: Researchers reported that a few CMV-associated chains were confirmed in vitro as CMV antigen-specific. Most sequenced TCRs were rare (though some public TCRs occurred in many donors).

The V and J ends lost 0 bases and 4 bases respectively, with 7 bases between them. Per germline, CDR1 SGHDT and CDR2 YYEEEE. This CDR3 spans 14 amino acids. About this clone itself: The antigen is unknown.

Healthy bone marrow donors made up the donors. PCR primers comprised 60 Vbeta and 13 Jbeta primers. Profiled with immunoSEQ multiplex PCR; TCRdb holds only in-frame clones, not every one. The sample yields 150,000 to 200,000 clones, 80% seen once. The sequenced sample was PBMCs. This chain connects TRBV5-6 to TRBJ2-2; D is ambiguous. This sequence originates from a boy aged 10-17 years in good health and CMV-seronegative. In DNA form, the CDR3 reads TGTGCCAGCAGCTTGGATCTTCGCACCGGGGAGCTGTTTTTT. Encoded protein: CASSLDLRTGELFF. Drawing the rest from reference TRBV5-6 and TRBJ2-2, the complete variable domain is DAGVTQSPTHLIKTRGQQVTLRCSPKSGHDTVSWYQQALGQGPQFIFQYYEEEERQRGNFPDRFSGHQFPNYSSELNVNALLLGDSALYLCASSLDLRTGELFFGEGSRLTVL.